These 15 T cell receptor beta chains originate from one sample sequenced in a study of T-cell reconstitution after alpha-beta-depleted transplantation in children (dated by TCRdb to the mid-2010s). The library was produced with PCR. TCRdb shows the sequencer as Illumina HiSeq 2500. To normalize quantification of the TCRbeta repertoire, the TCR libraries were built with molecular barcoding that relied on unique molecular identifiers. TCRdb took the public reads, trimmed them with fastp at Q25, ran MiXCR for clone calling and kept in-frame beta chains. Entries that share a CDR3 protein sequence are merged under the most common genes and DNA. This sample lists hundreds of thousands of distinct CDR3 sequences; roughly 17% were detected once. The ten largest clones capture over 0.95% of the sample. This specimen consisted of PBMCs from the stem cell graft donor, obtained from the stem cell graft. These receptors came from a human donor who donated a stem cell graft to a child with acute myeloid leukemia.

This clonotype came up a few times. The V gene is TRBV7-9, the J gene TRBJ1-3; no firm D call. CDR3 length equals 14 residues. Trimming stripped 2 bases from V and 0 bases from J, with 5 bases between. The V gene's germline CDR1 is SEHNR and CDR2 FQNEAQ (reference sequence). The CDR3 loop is CASSLWLSGNTIYF. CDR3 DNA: TGTGCCAGCAGCTTATGGCTCTCTGGAAACACCATATATTTT.

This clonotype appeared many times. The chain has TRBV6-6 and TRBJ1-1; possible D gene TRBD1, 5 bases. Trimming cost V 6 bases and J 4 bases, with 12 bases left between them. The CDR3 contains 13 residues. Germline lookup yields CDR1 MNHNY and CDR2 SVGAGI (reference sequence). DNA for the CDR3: TGTGCCAGCAGAGGAGGGGAAGGCACTGAAGCTTTCTTT. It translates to CASRGGEGTEAFF.

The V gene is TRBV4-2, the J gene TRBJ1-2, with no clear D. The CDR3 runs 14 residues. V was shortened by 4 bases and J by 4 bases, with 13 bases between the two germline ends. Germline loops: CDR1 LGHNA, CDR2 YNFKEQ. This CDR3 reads CASSPNEGAYGYTF. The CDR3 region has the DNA TGTGCCAGCAGCCCCAACGAGGGAGCCTATGGCTACACCTTC.

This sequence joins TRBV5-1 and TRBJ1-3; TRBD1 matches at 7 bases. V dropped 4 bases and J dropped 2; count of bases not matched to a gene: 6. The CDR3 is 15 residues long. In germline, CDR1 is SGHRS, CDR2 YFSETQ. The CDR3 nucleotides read TGCGCCAGCAGCCCGTTAGGGACAGCTGGAAACACCATATATTTT. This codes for CASSPLGTAGNTIYF.

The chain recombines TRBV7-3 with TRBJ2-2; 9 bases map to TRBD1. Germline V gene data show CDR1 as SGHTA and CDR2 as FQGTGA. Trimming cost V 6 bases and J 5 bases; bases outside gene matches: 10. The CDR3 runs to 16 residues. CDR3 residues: CASSMGQGVETGELFF. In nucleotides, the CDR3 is TGTGCCAGCAGTATGGGACAGGGAGTAGAGACCGGGGAGCTGTTTTTT.

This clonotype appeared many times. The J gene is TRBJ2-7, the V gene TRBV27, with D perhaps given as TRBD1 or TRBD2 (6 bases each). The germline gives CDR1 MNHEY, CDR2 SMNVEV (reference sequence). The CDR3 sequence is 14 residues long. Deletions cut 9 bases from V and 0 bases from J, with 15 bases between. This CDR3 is CASRGASGSYEQYF. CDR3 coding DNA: TGTGCCAGTAGGGGGGCATCGGGCTCCTACGAGCAGTACTTC.

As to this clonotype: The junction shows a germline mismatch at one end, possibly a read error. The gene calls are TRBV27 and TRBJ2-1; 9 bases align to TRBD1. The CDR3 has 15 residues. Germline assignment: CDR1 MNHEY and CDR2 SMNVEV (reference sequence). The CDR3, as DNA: TGTCCCAGCAGTTTTTGGACAGGGGACGGCAATGAGCAGTTCTTC. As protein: CPSSFWTGDGNEQFF.

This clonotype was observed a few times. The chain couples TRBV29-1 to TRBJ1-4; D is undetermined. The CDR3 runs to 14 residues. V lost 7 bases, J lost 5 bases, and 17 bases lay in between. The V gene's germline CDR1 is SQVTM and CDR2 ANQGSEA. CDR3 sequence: CSAAPGSGNEKLFF. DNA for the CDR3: TGCAGCGCAGCTCCCGGGTCGGGGAATGAAAAACTGTTTTTT.

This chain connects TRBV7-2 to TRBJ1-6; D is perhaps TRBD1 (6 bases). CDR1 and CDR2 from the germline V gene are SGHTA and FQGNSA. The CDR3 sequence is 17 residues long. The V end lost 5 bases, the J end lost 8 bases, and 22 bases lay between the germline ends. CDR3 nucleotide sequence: TGTGCCAGCAGCCAGCGACAGGCCCGTATGGGGTATTCACCCCTCCACTTT. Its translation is CASSQRQARMGYSPLHF.

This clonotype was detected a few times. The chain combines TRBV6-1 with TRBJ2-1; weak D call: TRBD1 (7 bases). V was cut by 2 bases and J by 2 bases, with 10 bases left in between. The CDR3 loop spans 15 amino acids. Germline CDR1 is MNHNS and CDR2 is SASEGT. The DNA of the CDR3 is TGTGCCAGCAGTGAATTCAGGGGGGCCTACAATGAGCAGTTCTTC. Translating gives CASSEFRGAYNEQFF.

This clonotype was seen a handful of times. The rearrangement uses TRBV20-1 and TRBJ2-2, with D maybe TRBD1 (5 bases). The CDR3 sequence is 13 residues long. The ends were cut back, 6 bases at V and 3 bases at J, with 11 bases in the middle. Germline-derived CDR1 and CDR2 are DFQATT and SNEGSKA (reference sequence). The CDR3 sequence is CSAHDSDTGELFF. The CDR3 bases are TGCAGTGCCCACGACAGCGACACCGGGGAGCTGTTTTTT.

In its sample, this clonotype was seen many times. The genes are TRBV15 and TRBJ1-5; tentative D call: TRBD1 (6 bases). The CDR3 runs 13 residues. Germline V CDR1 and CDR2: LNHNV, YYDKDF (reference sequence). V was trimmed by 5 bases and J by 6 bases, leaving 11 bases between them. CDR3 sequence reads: CATSYRAGQPQHF. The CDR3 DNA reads TGTGCCACCAGCTACAGGGCTGGTCAGCCCCAGCATTTT.

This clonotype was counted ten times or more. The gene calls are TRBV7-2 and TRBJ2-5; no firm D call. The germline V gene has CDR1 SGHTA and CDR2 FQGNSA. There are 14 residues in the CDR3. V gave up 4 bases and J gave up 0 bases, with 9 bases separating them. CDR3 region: CASSWGSYQETQYF. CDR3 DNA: TGTGCCAGCAGCTGGGGATCGTACCAAGAGACCCAGTACTTC.

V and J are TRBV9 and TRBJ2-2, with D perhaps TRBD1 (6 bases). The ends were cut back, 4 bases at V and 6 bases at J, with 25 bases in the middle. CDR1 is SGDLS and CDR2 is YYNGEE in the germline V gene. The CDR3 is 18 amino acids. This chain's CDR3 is CASSPRQEWELFAGELFF. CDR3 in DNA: TGTGCCAGCAGCCCGAGACAGGAATGGGAGTTGTTCGCCGGGGAGCTGTTTTTT.

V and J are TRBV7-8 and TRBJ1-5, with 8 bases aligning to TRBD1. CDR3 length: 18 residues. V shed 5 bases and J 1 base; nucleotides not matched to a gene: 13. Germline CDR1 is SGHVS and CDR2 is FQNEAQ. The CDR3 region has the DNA TGTGCCAGCAGCCTCGGAGGACAGGGCGGGTCAAGCAATCAGCCCCAGCATTTT. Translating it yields CASSLGGQGGSSNQPQHF.